This T cell receptor beta chain was obtained from a study of blood T cells in healthy people across ages. In the study overall: Template switching recovered approximately one barcoded beta molecule for every two T cells. Study-wide results and caveats: More naive CD4+ cells and higher diversity were found in long-lived than in aged donors.

Then a second PCR, running about 6 to 12 cycles, was carried out with a sample-barcoded 5' primer and a J-beta primer mix. Each TCR beta cDNA got a 12-nucleotide random molecular identifier. TCRdb fed the 5' RACE reads into MiXCR, producing one record per CDR3 protein. The sample yields approximately 810,000 distinct CDR3 sequences, around 36% seen once. Peripheral blood from each donor was collected in a volume of 9.5 to 10 milliliters. This clonotype was found a few times. Its antigen is unidentified. The sequence derives from a young man in good health. Sequences were obtained from blood.

In DNA form, the CDR3 reads TGTGCCAGCAGCTTAGGCCCTATTCGGGCTTTCTTT. Protein: CASSLGPIRAFF. The chain links TRBV7-2 to TRBJ1-1; D remains unclear. The CDR3 sequence is 12 residues long. V lost 1 base and J 11 bases, leaving 11 bases between the germline ends. CDR1 and CDR2 from the germline V gene are SGHTA and FQGNSA.